This record concerns one TCR beta chain sequence. Antigen: not known. TCRdb's copy holds only in-frame clones and misses some; the assay was immunoSEQ multiplex PCR. This repertoire shows about 160,000 clones, approximately 90% found once; its top ten account for 6.5% to 8.5%. The data originate from a study of T cell responses to AZD1222 COVID-19 vaccine. General observations from the study: Just 5 to 7 AZD1222 recipients were seropositive at baseline. Targets within unmutated variant regions were reportedly found for nearly half of spike-specific TCRs. Every sample of the repertoires postdated the peak T cell response. In a largely white British group with more females than males, clonal diversity was possibly underestimated.

The CDR3 length is 14 residues. V was pared by 5 bases and J by 3 bases, with 1 base of the junction left unmatched. Looked up from germline, CDR1 is MRHNA and CDR2 is SNTAGT. The receptor was derived from an adult in good health. The specimen comprised peripheral blood, sampled on day 0 of AZD1222 vaccination. The J gene is TRBJ2-2, the V gene TRBV6-4; TRBD2 aligns across 9 bases. CDR3 loop: CASSLAGDTGELFF. The CDR3 nucleotides read TGTGCCAGCAGTTTAGCGGGGGACACCGGGGAGCTGTTTTTT.